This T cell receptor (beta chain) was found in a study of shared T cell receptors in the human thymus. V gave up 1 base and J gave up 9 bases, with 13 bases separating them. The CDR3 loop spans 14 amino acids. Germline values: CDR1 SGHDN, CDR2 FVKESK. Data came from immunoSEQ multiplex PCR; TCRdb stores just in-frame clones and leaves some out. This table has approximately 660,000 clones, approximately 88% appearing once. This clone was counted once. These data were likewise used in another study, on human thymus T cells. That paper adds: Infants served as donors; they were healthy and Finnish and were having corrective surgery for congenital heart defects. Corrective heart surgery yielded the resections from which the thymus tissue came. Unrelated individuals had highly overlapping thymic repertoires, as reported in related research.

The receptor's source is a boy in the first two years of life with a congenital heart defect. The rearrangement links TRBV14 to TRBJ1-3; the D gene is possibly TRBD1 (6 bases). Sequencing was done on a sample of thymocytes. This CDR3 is CASSQVLRGSTIYF. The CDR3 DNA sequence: TGTGCCAGCAGCCAAGTGTTGAGGGGGAGCACCATATATTTT.